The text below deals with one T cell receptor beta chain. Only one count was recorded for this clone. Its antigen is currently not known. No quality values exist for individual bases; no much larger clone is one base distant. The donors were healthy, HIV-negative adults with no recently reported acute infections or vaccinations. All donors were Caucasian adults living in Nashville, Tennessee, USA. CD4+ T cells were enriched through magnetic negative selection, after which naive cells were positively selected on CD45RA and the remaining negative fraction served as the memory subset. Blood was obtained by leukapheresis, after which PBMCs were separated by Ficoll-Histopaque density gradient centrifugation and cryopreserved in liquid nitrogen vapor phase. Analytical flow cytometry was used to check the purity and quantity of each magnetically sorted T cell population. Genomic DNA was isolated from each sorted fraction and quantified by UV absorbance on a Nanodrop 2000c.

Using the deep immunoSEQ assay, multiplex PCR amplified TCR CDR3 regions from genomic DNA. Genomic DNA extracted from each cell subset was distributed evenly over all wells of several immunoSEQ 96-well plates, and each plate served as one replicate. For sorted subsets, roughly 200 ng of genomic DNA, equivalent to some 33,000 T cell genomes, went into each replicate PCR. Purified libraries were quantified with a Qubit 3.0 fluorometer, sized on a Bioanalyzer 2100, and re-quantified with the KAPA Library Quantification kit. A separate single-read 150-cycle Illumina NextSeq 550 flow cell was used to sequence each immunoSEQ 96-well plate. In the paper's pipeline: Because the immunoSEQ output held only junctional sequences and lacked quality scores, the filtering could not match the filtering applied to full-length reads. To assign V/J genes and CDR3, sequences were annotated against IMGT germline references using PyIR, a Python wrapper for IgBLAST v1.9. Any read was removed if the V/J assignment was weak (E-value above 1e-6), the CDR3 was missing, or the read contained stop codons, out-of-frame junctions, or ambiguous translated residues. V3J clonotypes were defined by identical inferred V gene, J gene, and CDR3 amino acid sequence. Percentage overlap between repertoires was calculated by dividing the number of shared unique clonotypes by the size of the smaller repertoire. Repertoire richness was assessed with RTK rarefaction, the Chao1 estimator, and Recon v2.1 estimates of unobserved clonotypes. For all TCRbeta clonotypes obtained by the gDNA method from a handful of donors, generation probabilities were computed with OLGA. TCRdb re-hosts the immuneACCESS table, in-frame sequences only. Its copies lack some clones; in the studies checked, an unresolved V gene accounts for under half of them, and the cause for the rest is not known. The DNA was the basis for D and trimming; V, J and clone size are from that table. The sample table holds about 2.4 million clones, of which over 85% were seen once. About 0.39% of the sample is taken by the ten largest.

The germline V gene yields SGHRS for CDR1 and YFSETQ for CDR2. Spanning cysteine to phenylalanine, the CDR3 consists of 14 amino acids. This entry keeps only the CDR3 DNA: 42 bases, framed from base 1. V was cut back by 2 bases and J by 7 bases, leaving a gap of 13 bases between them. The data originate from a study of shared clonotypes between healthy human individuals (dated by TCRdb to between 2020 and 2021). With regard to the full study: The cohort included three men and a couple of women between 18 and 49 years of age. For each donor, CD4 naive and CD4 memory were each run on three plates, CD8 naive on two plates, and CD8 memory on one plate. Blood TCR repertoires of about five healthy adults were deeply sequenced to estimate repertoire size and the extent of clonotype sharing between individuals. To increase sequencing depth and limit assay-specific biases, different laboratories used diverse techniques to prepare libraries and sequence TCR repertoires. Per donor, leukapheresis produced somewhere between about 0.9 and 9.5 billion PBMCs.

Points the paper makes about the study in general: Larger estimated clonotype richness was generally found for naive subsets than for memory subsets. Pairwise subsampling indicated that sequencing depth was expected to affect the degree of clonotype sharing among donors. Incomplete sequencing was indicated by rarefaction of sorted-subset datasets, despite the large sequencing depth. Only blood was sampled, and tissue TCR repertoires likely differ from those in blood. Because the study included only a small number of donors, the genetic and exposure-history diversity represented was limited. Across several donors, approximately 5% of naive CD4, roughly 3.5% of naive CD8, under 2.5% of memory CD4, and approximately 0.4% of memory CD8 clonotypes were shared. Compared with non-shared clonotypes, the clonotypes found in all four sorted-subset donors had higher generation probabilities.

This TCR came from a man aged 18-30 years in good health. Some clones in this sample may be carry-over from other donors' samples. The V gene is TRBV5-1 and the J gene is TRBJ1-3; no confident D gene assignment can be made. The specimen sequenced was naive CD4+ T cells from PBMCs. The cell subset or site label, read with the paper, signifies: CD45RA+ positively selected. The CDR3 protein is CASSFGSGGNTIYF. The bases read TGCGCCAGCAGCTTCGGGAGTGGTGGCAACACCATATATTTT.